This record looks at one T cell receptor (beta chain) sequence and its context. The data belong to a study of CD8+CD57+ T cells in acquired aplastic anemia. Trimming pared 3 bases from V and 2 bases from J, leaving 8 bases between. Germline values: CDR1 SGDLS, CDR2 YYNGEE. The CDR3 has 13 residues. TCR beta VDJ and CDR3 profiling used genomic DNA as template. Using its own MiXCR run on the reads, TCRdb lists one record per CDR3 protein. The repertoire includes around 190,000 distinct CDR3 sequences, approximately 48% of them detected once, and approximately 13% sits in the top ten. Patients chosen for sequencing had shown CD8+CD57+ cell expansion by flow cytometry.

This TCR was recovered from a human donor with aplastic anemia. The chain uses TRBV9 and TRBJ1-2; D is unclear. The sample taken for sequencing was sorted CD4+, CD8+, or CD8+CD57+ T cells (not recorded which) from PBMCs. The CDR3 bases are TGTGCCAGCAGCGCTTCAGAGAACTATGGCTACACCTTC. Amino acid sequence: CASSASENYGYTF.